This T cell receptor beta chain is drawn from a study of cytomegalovirus exposure and HLA in healthy donors. Study results and caveats: Cytomegalovirus association was listed for about 160 TCR beta chains. Reports state that TCR beta sequences accurately predicted most subjects' HLA-A and HLA-B alleles. It was reported that the classifier diagnosed cytomegalovirus status with high specificity and sensitivity in both the original and validation cohorts.

Comment on this clone: Antigen: not known.

Germline V gives CDR1 LGHNA, CDR2 YSLEER. The CDR3 has 16 amino acids. The V and J ends lost 0 bases and 4 bases, in that order; junction bases with no gene match: 6. The PCR employed 60 Vbeta primers together with 13 Jbeta primers. The method was immunoSEQ multiplex PCR; TCRdb's version includes in-frame clones alone and lacks a portion of them. The repertoire includes around 150,000 clones, roughly 75% of them detected once, and 1.2% to 1.5% sits in the top ten. This chain uses TRBV4-3 with TRBJ2-1; 7 positions agree with TRBD2. The clonotype comes from a man aged 18 to 29 in good health and CMV-seronegative. The material sequenced was PBMCs. The CDR3 reads CASSQEMGGSYNEQFF. CDR3 coding DNA: TGCGCCAGCAGCCAAGAGATGGGCGGGAGTTACAATGAGCAGTTCTTC.